The sequence of this T cell receptor beta chain was determined in a study of shared T cell receptors in the human thymus. TCRdb's copy holds only in-frame clones and misses some; the assay was immunoSEQ multiplex PCR. The sample yields about 660,000 clones, around 87% seen once. The CDR3 contains 16 residues. The trim removed 5 bases at V and 2 bases at J, leaving 8 bases unmatched. Germline V gene lookup returns CDR1 MNHEY and CDR2 SMNVEV (reference sequence). This sample also belongs to another study, concerning human thymus T cells.

Input material: thymocytes. The chain employs TRBV27 and TRBJ2-7; 11 bases align to TRBD2. The sequence derives from a boy under three years old with a congenital heart defect. This CDR3 reads CASSHRLAGRTYEQYF. CDR3 in DNA: TGTGCCAGCAGTCATAGACTAGCGGGAAGGACCTACGAGCAGTACTTC.